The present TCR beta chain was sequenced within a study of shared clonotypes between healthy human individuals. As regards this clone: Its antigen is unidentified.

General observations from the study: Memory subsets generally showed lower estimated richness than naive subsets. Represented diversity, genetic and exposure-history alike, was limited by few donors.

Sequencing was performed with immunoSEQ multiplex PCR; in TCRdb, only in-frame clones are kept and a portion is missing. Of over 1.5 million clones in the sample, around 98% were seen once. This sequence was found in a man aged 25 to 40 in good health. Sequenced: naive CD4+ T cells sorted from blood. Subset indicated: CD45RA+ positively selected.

DNA for the CDR3: TGTGCCAGCAGCGTAGCGGGGACAGGGCCAAACACCTTC. The encoded protein is CASSVAGTGPNTF. The rearrangement links TRBV9 to TRBJ1-2, with TRBD1 matching 9 bases. CDR1 and CDR2 from the germline V gene are SGDLS and YYNGEE. The CDR3 loop spans 13 amino acids. Trimming took 0 bases from V and 12 from J; bases not matched to a gene: 6.